This TCR beta chain derives from a study of T cell changes during pregnancy in multiple sclerosis. Germline V gene sequence: CDR1 LNHDA, CDR2 SQIVND (reference sequence). This CDR3 has 14 amino acids. V was clipped by 5 bases and J by 2 bases; unmatched bases: 6. Assay: immunoSEQ multiplex PCR; the TCRdb copy retains only in-frame clones and omits some. The table includes about 40,000 clones, roughly nine tenths detected once. The chain joins TRBV19 to TRBJ2-7; 7 nucleotides agree with TRBD1. This receptor was obtained from a female donor in good health, enrolled as a control in a pregnancy study. This sample comprised CD4+ T cells from peripheral blood mononuclear cells, obtained in the third trimester of pregnancy. The CDR3 sequence is CASSSSGGTYEQYF. The CDR3 bases are TGTGCCAGTAGTTCGTCAGGGGGTACCTACGAGCAGTACTTC.